The 32 T cell receptor beta chains in this list originate from one sample, sequenced in a study of T cells in Graves' hyperthyroidism and ophthalmopathy. The TCR beta CDR3 regions underwent amplification using RNA transcripts as the source. The HTBI primer set drove a first-round RT-PCR of the TCR CDR3. TCRdb re-called the multiplex PCR reads through MiXCR, storing one row per CDR3 protein. Among roughly 580,000 distinct CDR3 sequences listed, about 14% were seen once. Sequencing input: blood. The receptor set was obtained from a woman in her 30s with Graves' hyperthyroidism that later progressed to Graves' ophthalmopathy.

This clonotype was recorded a few times. This chain links TRBV19 with TRBJ2-7; D uncertain. Looked up from germline, CDR1 is LNHDA and CDR2 is SQIVND (reference sequence). The CDR3 runs 14 residues. V dropped 5 bases and J dropped 2 bases, with 13 bases sitting between them. The CDR3 DNA reads TGTGCCAGTAGTGGTCGTGGGCTCCCCTACGAGCAGTACTTC. Encoded protein: CASSGRGLPYEQYF.

This clonotype showed up just once. The chain joins TRBV12-3 or TRBV12-4 to TRBJ2-2, with D perhaps TRBD1 or TRBD2 (5 bases each). The CDR3 extends over 11 amino acids. V lost 5 bases and J lost 13, with 11 bases in between. The CDR3 nucleotides are TGTGCCAGCAGTAGGGACCTCTCGCTGTTTTTT. This gives the protein CASSRDLSLFF.

The table lists this clonotype with a few counts. The genes are TRBV3-1 and TRBJ2-1; D is undetermined. Trimming took 1 base from V and 3 from J, leaving 13 bases between them. The CDR3 is 16 amino acids. The V gene's germline CDR1 is LGHDT and CDR2 YNNKEL (reference sequence). The CDR3 DNA reads TGTGCCAGCAGCCAAGTCGGGCTATCCAGCTACAATGAGCAGTTCTTC. This gives the protein CASSQVGLSSYNEQFF.

The chain links TRBV7-8 to TRBJ2-7; 12 bases agree with TRBD2. V dropped 3 bases and J dropped 2; count of bases not matched to a gene: 5. CDR1 and CDR2 (germline): SGHVS, FQNEAQ. The CDR3 spans 16 residues. The CDR3, as DNA: TGTGCCAGCAGCTTGGGGCTAGCGGGAGGGCCCTACGAGCAGTACTTC. It translates to CASSLGLAGGPYEQYF.

This clonotype was counted at least ten times. The rearrangement joins TRBV9 to TRBJ2-7, with D possibly TRBD1 on 6 matching bases. V was cut by 4 bases and J by 0 bases, with 14 bases left in between. Germline V gene data show CDR1 as SGDLS and CDR2 as YYNGEE. CDR3 size: 15 residues. The CDR3 reads CASSYGDIPSYEQYF. In DNA, the CDR3 is TGTGCCAGCAGCTATGGGGACATCCCCTCCTACGAGCAGTACTTC. Combining the CDR3 with reference TRBV9 and TRBJ2-7 gives the whole variable domain DSGVTQTPKHLITATGQRVTLRCSPRSGDLSVYWYQQSLDQGLQFLIQYYNGEERAKGNILERFSAQQFPDLHSELNLSSLELGDSALYFCASSYGDIPSYEQYFGPGTRLTVT.

V usage is TRBV19 and J usage is TRBJ1-4, with TRBD1 matching over 10 bases. V was pared by 5 bases and J by 7 bases, with 10 bases of the junction left unmatched. This CDR3 spans 16 amino acids. Germline V gene data show CDR1 as LNHDA and CDR2 as SQIVND (reference sequence). The CDR3 nucleotides read TGTGCCAGTAGTTCCCCTACCTGGACAGGGGGTGAAAAACTGTTTTTT. Translation gives CASSSPTWTGGEKLFF.

This clonotype appeared many times. This rearrangement joins TRBV4-1 to TRBJ2-1; tentatively, D is TRBD2 (6 bases). There are 16 residues in the CDR3. Trimming cost V 1 base and J 2 bases, with 12 bases left between them. Germline CDR1 reads MGHRA; CDR2 reads YSYEKL. CDR3 nucleotide sequence: TGCGCCAGCAGCCAAGGCCCGGGAGCGCCCTACAATGAGCAGTTCTTC. This codes for CASSQGPGAPYNEQFF.

This chain connects TRBV19 to TRBJ2-3; D not resolved. Trimming removed 3 bases at V and 2 bases at J, with 9 bases between. The CDR3 runs to 14 residues. CDR1 and CDR2 (germline): LNHDA, SQIVND (reference sequence). This chain's CDR3 is CASSMLGYTDTQYF. Written as DNA, the CDR3 is TGTGCCAGTAGTATGTTGGGGTACACAGATACGCAGTATTTT. The whole variable domain, remainder taken from reference TRBV19 and TRBJ2-3, is DGGITQSPKYLFRKEGQNVTLSCEQNLNHDAMYWYRQDPGQGLRLIYYSQIVNDFQKGDIAEGYSVSREKKESFPLTVTSAQKNPTAFYLCASSMLGYTDTQYFGPGTRLTVL.

Many counts were recorded for this clonotype. This chain uses TRBV12-3 or TRBV12-4 with TRBJ2-3; TRBD2 matches at 12 bases. The CDR3 runs 16 residues. V shed 6 bases, J shed 5 bases, and the junction held 9 bases outside the gene matches. CDR3 protein: CASSPRLAGEVDTQYF. The CDR3 DNA reads as TGTGCCAGCAGCCCCAGACTAGCGGGAGAGGTAGATACGCAGTATTTT.

J is TRBJ1-2 and V is TRBV19; 7 nucleotides line up with TRBD1. CDR3 size: 15 residues. V lost 5 bases to trimming and J lost 7 bases; unmatched junction nucleotides: 13. Germline V gene data show CDR1 as LNHDA and CDR2 as SQIVND (reference sequence). The CDR3 DNA reads TGTGCCAGTAGTGGGGGGGACAGACGTCTTAGTGGCTACACCTTC. Protein sequence: CASSGGDRRLSGYTF.

This clonotype was seen more than once but under ten times. The rearrangement uses TRBV4-1 and TRBJ2-5; D unresolved. The germline V gene encodes CDR1 MGHRA and CDR2 YSYEKL. The CDR3 length is 14 residues. The V gene lost 2 bases and the J gene lost 2 bases, with 9 bases spanning the gap. This CDR3 reads CASSQRGGQETQYF. The CDR3 bases are TGCGCCAGCAGCCAACGAGGCGGACAAGAGACCCAGTACTTC.

As to this clonotype: A much larger clonotype is one base distant, so this may be a read error. This rearrangement joins TRBV27 to TRBJ1-4; maybe TRBD1 (5 bases). The ends were cut back, 7 bases at V and 0 bases at J, with 9 bases in the middle. The CDR3 is 14 amino acids. CDR1 is MNHEY, CDR2 SMNVEV, per germline (reference sequence). The CDR3 coding sequence is TGTGCCAGCAATGGGGGAGCAACTAATGAAAAACTGTTTTTT. It translates to CASNGGATNEKLFF.

V gene TRBV7-9 combines with J gene TRBJ2-2; D is perhaps TRBD2 (5 bases). The CDR3 sequence is 15 residues long. Trimming removed 4 bases from V and 0 bases from J, with 9 bases in between. Germline loops: CDR1 SEHNR, CDR2 FQNEAQ (reference sequence). The CDR3 DNA reads as TGTGCCAGCAGCTCAGACTATCCGAACACCGGGGAGCTGTTTTTT. It codes for CASSSDYPNTGELFF.

This clonotype was seen many times. The V gene is TRBV6-1, the J gene TRBJ1-1, with TRBD1 as a possible D gene (5 bases). The germline V and J ends were trimmed by 6 bases and 2 bases, with 19 bases remaining between them. The CDR3 consists of 16 residues. In germline, CDR1 is MNHNS, CDR2 SASEGT. CDR3 coding DNA: TGTGCCAGCAGGCTCGGGGCTTACCAACAAAACACTGAAGCTTTCTTT. Translation gives CASRLGAYQQNTEAFF.

This clonotype was counted many times. The rearrangement links TRBV7-2 to TRBJ2-5; D is unresolved. V was cut by 3 bases and J by 4 bases, with 6 bases left in between. Germline V gene data show CDR1 as SGHTA and CDR2 as FQGNSA. The CDR3 has 12 amino acids. The CDR3 here is CASSFRGETQYF. In DNA form, the CDR3 reads TGTGCCAGCAGCTTCCGTGGAGAGACCCAGTACTTC.

To note about this clonotype: Given a much more abundant clone one base away, this may be a read error. The chain carries TRBV13 and TRBJ2-5, with D possibly matching TRBD1 (5 bases). The V gene lost 4 bases and the J gene lost 0 bases, with 15 bases spanning the gap. CDR1 and CDR2 (germline): PRHDT, FYEKMQ (reference sequence). CDR3 size: 16 residues. In DNA form, the CDR3 reads TGTGCCAGCAGCTGCACAAGTGGGGCAGACCAAGAGACCCAGTACTTC. Translated, it gives CASSCTSGADQETQYF. Filled out from reference TRBV13 and TRBJ2-5, the complete variable domain reads AAGVIQSPRHLIKEKRETATLKCYPIPRHDTVYWYQQGPGQDPQFLISFYEKMQSDKGSIPDRFSAQQFSDYHSELNMSSLELGDSALYFCASSCTSGADQETQYFGPGTRLLVL.

Ten or more counts support this clonotype. The rearrangement uses TRBV10-2 and TRBJ1-5, with a possible D match to TRBD1 (6 bases). Looked up from germline, CDR1 is WSHSY and CDR2 is SAAADI. Trimming removed 8 bases from V and 2 bases from J, with 13 bases in between. The length of the CDR3 is 14 residues. The CDR3 coding sequence is TGCGCCAGCGGAACAGGGCTAGGCAATCAGCCCCAGCATTTT. It is translated as CASGTGLGNQPQHF.

This clonotype was seen a few times. The V gene is TRBV5-1, the J gene TRBJ2-7, with TRBD2 identical over 7 bases. Per germline, CDR1 SGHRS and CDR2 YFSETQ. CDR3 length: 15 amino acids. The J segment lost 0 bases and the V segment lost 1 base, leaving 4 bases of the junction unmatched. This CDR3 is CASSLFPGGSYEQYF. CDR3 bases: TGCGCCAGCAGCTTGTTTCCGGGGGGCTCCTACGAGCAGTACTTC.

This clonotype has ten or more counts. The chain recombines TRBV27 with TRBJ2-6; 10 bases line up with TRBD2. Germline V lookup: CDR1 MNHEY, CDR2 SMNVEV (reference sequence). V was pared by 8 bases and J by 3 bases, with 13 bases of the junction left unmatched. CDR3 size: 18 residues. The CDR3 loop is CASYGSGRAGIGANVLTF. CDR3 coding DNA: TGTGCCAGCTACGGGAGCGGGAGGGCCGGAATTGGGGCCAACGTCCTGACTTTC.

The chain couples TRBV30 to TRBJ2-3, with a weak D call TRBD1 (5 bases). The CDR3 covers 12 residues. The ends were cut back, 2 bases at V and 4 bases at J, with 7 bases in the middle. The germline gives CDR1 GTSNPN, CDR2 SVGIG (reference sequence). Here the CDR3 DNA reads TGTGCCTGGAGTCAGGGCGCAGATACGCAGTATTTT. This translates into CAWSQGADTQYF.

This clonotype was counted at least ten times. The chain has TRBV7-3 and TRBJ2-7; 11 nucleotides agree with TRBD2. The CDR3 length is 15 residues. V shed 5 bases, J shed 0 bases, and the junction held 3 bases outside the gene matches. The germline V gene encodes CDR1 SGHTA and CDR2 FQGTGA. CDR3 sequence (DNA): TGTGCCAGCAGCCCGACTAGCGGGACCTCCTACGAGCAGTACTTC. Protein sequence: CASSPTSGTSYEQYF.

This clonotype appeared many times. This chain links TRBV7-3 with TRBJ2-6, with 8 bases lining up with TRBD2. Germline loops: CDR1 SGHTA, CDR2 FQGTGA. Trimming removed 5 bases from V and 3 bases from J; junction bases left unmatched: 12. The CDR3 contains 18 residues. The CDR3, as DNA: TGTGCCAGCAGCCCACCCGGGGGGGTAGGGGTTGGGGCCAACGTCCTGACTTTC. This gives the protein CASSPPGGVGVGANVLTF.

The sample holds a few counts of this clonotype. A read error is possible here, since a much larger clone lies one base away. The chain uses TRBV12-3 or TRBV12-4 and TRBJ1-1; D gene unclear. V lost 2 bases and J 11 bases, leaving 15 bases between the germline ends. CDR3 length equals 13 residues. The CDR3 DNA is TGTGCCAGCAGTTTAAGGCACCGGAAGTCGGCTTTCTTT. Protein: CASSLRHRKSAFF.

Here the CDR3 reads CAWSVGIGQPQHF. The CDR3 DNA reads TGTGCCTGGAGTGTAGGGATCGGACAGCCCCAGCATTTT. The chain recombines TRBV30 with TRBJ1-5; D is unclear. The germline V gene has CDR1 GTSNPN and CDR2 SVGIG (reference sequence). The CDR3 loop spans 13 amino acids. With 0 bases removed from V and 7 bases from J, the gap between germline ends came to 10 bases.

This clonotype was detected ten times or more. This rearrangement joins TRBV28 to TRBJ1-2; no firm D call. CDR3 size: 13 residues. V lost 3 bases and J 0 bases, leaving 5 bases between the germline ends. The germline V gene has CDR1 MDHEN and CDR2 SYDVKM. The CDR3: CASSLTTNYGYTF. The CDR3 DNA reads as TGTGCCAGCAGTTTGACAACTAACTATGGCTACACCTTC.

V and J are TRBV19 and TRBJ1-1, with D tentatively TRBD1 (6 bases). V was trimmed by 10 bases and J by 5 bases, leaving 23 bases between them. Germline CDR1 reads LNHDA; CDR2 reads SQIVND (reference sequence). The CDR3 loop spans 15 amino acids. In DNA, the CDR3 is TGTGCCACCGGAGGGGGGCGGGAGGGATGGACTGAAGCTTTCTTT. This encodes CATGGGREGWTEAFF. Looking up the rest from reference TRBV19 and TRBJ1-1 gives the full variable domain: DGGITQSPKYLFRKEGQNVTLSCEQNLNHDAMYWYRQDPGQGLRLIYYSQIVNDFQKGDIAEGYSVSREKKESFPLTVTSAQKNPTAFYLCATGGGREGWTEAFFGQGTRLTVV.

About this clonotype: A read error may explain this, as a much larger clone is one base away. This chain links TRBV4-1 with TRBJ1-2; D is possibly TRBD1 (5 bases). V dropped 3 bases and J dropped 7 bases, with 18 bases sitting between them. CDR3 size: 15 residues. Germline V gene data show CDR1 as MGHRA and CDR2 as YSYEKL. The CDR3 region has the DNA TGCGCCAGCAGCCAGCCCATAGGGGAAGAGCGTGGCTACACCTTC. Translating gives CASSQPIGEERGYTF.

This clonotype was seen a few times. The V call is TRBV7-2, the J call TRBJ2-7; possible D gene TRBD2, 5 bases. Deletions cut 2 bases from V and 2 bases from J, with 13 bases between. In germline, CDR1 is SGHTA, CDR2 FQGNSA. The CDR3 is 15 residues long. CDR3 bases: TGTACCAGCAGCTTATGGGAGCGGAGAACCTACGAGCAGTACTTC. Its translation: CTSSLWERRTYEQYF. The full variable domain, its missing parts supplied by reference TRBV7-2 and TRBJ2-7, is GAGVSQSPSNKVTEKGKDVELRCDPISGHTALYWYRQSLGQGLEFLIYFQGNSAPDKSGLPSDRFSAERTGGSVSTLTIQRTQQEDSAVYLCTSSLWERRTYEQYFGPGTRLTVT.

The chain links TRBV3-1 to TRBJ2-7; 7 nucleotides line up with TRBD1. With V trimmed by 2 bases and J by 2 bases, 6 bases remained unmatched. CDR3 length equals 15 residues. Looked up from germline, CDR1 is LGHDT and CDR2 is YNNKEL (reference sequence). The CDR3 spells CASSQTGERPYEQYF. CDR3 sequence (DNA): TGTGCCAGCAGCCAAACAGGGGAGCGTCCCTACGAGCAGTACTTC.

This clonotype has ten or more counts. The CDR3 loop reads CASSLLSNYGYTF. The CDR3 bases are TGTGCCAGCAGCCTACTATCTAACTATGGCTACACCTTC. The genes are TRBV3-1 and TRBJ1-2; D is unclear. Trimming stripped 4 bases from V and 0 bases from J, with 6 bases between. The CDR3 contains 13 residues. Germline CDR1 LGHDT, CDR2 YNNKEL (reference sequence).

Of note for this clonotype: A much larger clonotype is one base distant, so this may be a read error. The chain couples TRBV7-9 to TRBJ2-1; 7 bases are shared with TRBD2. The CDR3 length is 17 residues. With V trimmed by 0 bases and J by 6 bases, 11 bases remained unmatched. From germline, CDR1 is SEHNR and CDR2 FQNEAQ (reference sequence). CDR3 amino acids: CASSLALIEGGSNEQFF. Written as DNA, the CDR3 is TGTGCCAGCAGCTTAGCGCTGATAGAGGGAGGGTCCAATGAGCAGTTCTTC.

The chain employs TRBV2 and TRBJ2-3; D uncertain. Germline CDR1 SNHLY, CDR2 FYNNEI. The CDR3 extends over 13 amino acids. V was clipped by 5 bases and J by 6 bases, with 12 bases between them. The CDR3, as DNA: TGTGCCAGCAGTATGGGCCGGGCGGATACGCAGTATTTT. Translating it yields CASSMGRADTQYF.